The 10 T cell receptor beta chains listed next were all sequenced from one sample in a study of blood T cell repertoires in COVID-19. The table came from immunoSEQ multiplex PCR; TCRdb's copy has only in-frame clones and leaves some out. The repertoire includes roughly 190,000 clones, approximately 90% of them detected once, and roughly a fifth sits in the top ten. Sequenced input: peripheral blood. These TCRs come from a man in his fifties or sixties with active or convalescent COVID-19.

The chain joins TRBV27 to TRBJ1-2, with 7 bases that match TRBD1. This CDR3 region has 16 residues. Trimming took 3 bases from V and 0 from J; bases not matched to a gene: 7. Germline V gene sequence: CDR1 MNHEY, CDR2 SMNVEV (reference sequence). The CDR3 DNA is TGTGCCAGCAGTTTGCGTCCAAGGGGGCCTAACTATGGCTACACCTTC. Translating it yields CASSLRPRGPNYGYTF.

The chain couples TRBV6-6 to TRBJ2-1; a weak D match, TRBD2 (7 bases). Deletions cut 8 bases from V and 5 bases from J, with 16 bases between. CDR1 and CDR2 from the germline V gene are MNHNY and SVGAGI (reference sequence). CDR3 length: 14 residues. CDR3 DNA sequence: TGTGCCAGCGAGAGGGGGGGGGAGAACAATGAGCAGTTCTTC. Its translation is CASERGGENNEQFF.

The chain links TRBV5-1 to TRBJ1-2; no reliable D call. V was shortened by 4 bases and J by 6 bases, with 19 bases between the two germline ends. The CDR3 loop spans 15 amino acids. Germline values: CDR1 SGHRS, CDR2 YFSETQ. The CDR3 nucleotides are TGCGCCAGCAGCACGGGCCCGGGGTCCGATAATGGCTACACCTTC. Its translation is CASSTGPGSDNGYTF.

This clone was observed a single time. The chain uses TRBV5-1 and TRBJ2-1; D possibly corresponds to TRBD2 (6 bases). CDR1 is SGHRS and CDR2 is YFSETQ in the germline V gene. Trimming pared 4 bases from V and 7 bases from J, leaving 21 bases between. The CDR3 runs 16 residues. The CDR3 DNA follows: TGCGCCAGCAGCATCGGACTAAGGCCGGTCGTGAATGAGCAGTTCTTC. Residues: CASSIGLRPVVNEQFF. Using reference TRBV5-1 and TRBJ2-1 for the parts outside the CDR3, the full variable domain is KAGVTQTPRYLIKTRGQQVTLSCSPISGHRSVSWYQQTPGQGLQFLFEYFSETQRNKGNFPGRFSGRQFSNSRSEMNVSTLELGDSALYLCASSIGLRPVVNEQFFGPGTRLTVL.

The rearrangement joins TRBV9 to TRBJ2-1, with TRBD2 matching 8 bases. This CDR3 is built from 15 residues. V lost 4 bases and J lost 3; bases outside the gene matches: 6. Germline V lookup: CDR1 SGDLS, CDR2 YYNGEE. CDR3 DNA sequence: TGTGCCAGCAGCCCCGGGACTAGTCTCTACAATGAGCAGTTCTTC. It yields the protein CASSPGTSLYNEQFF.

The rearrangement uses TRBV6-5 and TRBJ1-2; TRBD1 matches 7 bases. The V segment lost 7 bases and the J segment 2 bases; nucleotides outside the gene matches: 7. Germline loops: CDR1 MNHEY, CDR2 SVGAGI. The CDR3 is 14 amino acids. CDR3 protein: CASTIRDSNYGYTF. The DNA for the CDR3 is TGTGCCAGCACTATCCGGGACAGCAACTATGGCTACACCTTC.

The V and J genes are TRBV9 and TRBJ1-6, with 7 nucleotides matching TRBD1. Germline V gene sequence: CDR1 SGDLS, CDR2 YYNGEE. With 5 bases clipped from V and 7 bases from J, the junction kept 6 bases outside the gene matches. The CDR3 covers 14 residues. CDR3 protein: CASSWTGQNSPLHF. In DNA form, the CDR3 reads TGTGCCAGCAGTTGGACAGGTCAGAATTCACCCCTCCACTTT.

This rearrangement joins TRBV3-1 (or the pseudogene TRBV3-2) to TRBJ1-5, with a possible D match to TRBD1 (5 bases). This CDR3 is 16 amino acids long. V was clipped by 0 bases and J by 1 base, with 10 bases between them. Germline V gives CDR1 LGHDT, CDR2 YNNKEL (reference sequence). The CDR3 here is CASSQDGQGSNQPQHF. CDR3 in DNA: TGTGCCAGCAGCCAAGATGGGCAGGGAAGCAATCAGCCCCAGCATTTT.

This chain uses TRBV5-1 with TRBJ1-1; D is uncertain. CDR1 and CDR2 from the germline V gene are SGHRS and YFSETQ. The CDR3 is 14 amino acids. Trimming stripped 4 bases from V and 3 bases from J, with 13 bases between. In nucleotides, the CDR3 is TGCGCCAGCAGCCTGTGGGCCTTAGACACTGAAGCTTTCTTT. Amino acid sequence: CASSLWALDTEAFF.

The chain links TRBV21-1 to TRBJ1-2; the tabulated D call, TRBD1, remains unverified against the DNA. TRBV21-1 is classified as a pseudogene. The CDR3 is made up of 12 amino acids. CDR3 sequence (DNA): TGTGCCAGCAGCAAGGACAGGGGTGGCTACACCTTC. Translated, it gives CASSKDRGGYTF.